This TCR beta chain originates from a study of blood T cells in healthy people across ages. Between the trimmed V and J ends, which lost 11 bases and 5 bases, there was a span of 15 bases. Looked up from germline, CDR1 is SEHNR and CDR2 is FQNEAQ (reference sequence). The CDR3 has 13 amino acids. PCR was performed a second time for about 7 to 12 cycles using a sample-barcoded 5' primer and a J-beta primer mix. TCRdb processed the 5' RACE reads anew with MiXCR; each CDR3 protein has one entry. The data show about 500,000 distinct CDR3 sequences, 24% seen once. The data also belong to a second study, concerning T cells of mothers and their children.

The chain joins TRBV7-9 to TRBJ2-2, with D perhaps TRBD1 (6 bases). Source material: blood. The origin of this receptor is a boy between 10 and 17 years old in good health. CDR3 protein: CAGKDRLTGELFF. The CDR3 DNA sequence: TGTGCCGGCAAGGACAGACTGACCGGGGAGCTGTTTTTT.